This T cell receptor beta chain was recorded in a study of T cell responses to AZD1222 COVID-19 vaccine. As concerns this clone: Its specificity is not known.

Sequenced by immunoSEQ multiplex PCR; TCRdb stores in-frame clones only, minus some. The table includes over 85,000 clones, around 89% detected once. Germline lookup yields CDR1 SGHTA and CDR2 FQGNSA. V dropped 0 bases and J dropped 0 bases, with 9 bases sitting between them. The CDR3 extends over 15 amino acids. Study results and limitations: Two AZD1222 administrations were followed by greater Spike-specific TCR breadth and depth. It should be noted that donors were predominantly white British and more often female, and clonal diversity was possibly underestimated.

The sequence was obtained from an adult in good health. This rearrangement joins TRBV7-2 to TRBJ2-7; D gene ambiguous. Material: peripheral blood, obtained on day 0 of AZD1222 vaccination. Here the CDR3 reads CASSLAQLPSYEQYF. CDR3 DNA: TGTGCCAGCAGCTTAGCGCAGCTGCCCTCCTACGAGCAGTACTTC.